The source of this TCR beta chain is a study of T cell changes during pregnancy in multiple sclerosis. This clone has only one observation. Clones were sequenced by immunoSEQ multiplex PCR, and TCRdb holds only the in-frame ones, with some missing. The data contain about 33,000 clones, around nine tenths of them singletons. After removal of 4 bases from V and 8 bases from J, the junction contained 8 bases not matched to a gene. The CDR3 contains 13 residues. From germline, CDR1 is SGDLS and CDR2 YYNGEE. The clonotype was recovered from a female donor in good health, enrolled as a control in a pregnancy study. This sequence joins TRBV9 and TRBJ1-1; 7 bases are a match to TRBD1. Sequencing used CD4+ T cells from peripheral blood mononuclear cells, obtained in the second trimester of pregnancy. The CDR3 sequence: CASSITGAGEAFF. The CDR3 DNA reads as TGTGCCAGCAGCATCACAGGGGCGGGCGAAGCTTTCTTT.